This TCR beta chain was observed in a study of blood T cell repertoires in COVID-19. Across the whole study: Acute and convalescent COVID-19 specimens originated in the United States, Italy and Spain. T cells, B-cell-depleted T cells, or PBMCs supplied cDNA or gDNA.

Original handling: Amplification with reference gene primers provided the estimates of nucleated cell counts. Some clones are missing from TCRdb's copy, which holds only in-frame ones; the method was immunoSEQ multiplex PCR. V, J and clone size derive from that table, while D and trimming were established from the DNA sequence. The sample records approximately 150,000 clones, 85% to 95% being singletons. Germline CDR1 reads SGDLS; CDR2 reads YYNGEE. V lost 4 bases, J lost 2 bases, and 8 bases stayed unmatched. This CDR3 has 15 amino acids. While infection was still active, Seattle patients were enrolled and then followed longitudinally.

The sample comprised peripheral blood. The receptor comes from a woman in her sixties or seventies with COVID-19, enrolled during active disease. The V and J genes are TRBV9 and TRBJ1-1; 7 nucleotides line up with TRBD1. CDR3 coding DNA: TGTGCCAGCAGCTCGGGACAGAACCTCAACACTGAAGCTTTCTTT. This translates into CASSSGQNLNTEAFF.